This entry lists 18 T cell receptor beta chains sequenced from one sample in a study of cytomegalovirus exposure and HLA in healthy donors. Method: immunoSEQ multiplex PCR; TCRdb's copy keeps in-frame clones and lacks some. The data contain around 150,000 clones, approximately 87% of them singletons. The sequencing input was PBMCs. The source is a young woman in good health and CMV-seronegative.

The V call is TRBV6-6, the J call TRBJ1-1; tentatively, D is TRBD1 (6 bases). The germline V gene has CDR1 MNHNY and CDR2 SVGAGI (reference sequence). The CDR3 length is 11 residues. Deletions cut 10 bases from V and 11 bases from J, with 17 bases between. In DNA form, the CDR3 reads TGTGCCACCTCGGGGGGCAGTGGGGCTTTCTTT. Its protein is CATSGGSGAFF.

V and J are TRBV5-1 and TRBJ1-3; TRBD1 might be the D (5 bases). Germline V gene data show CDR1 as SGHRS and CDR2 as YFSETQ. CDR3 length: 15 amino acids. V was cut by 2 bases and J by 0 bases, with 9 bases left in between. CDR3 in DNA: TGCGCCAGCAGCTTCGGGGGAAGCTCTGGAAACACCATATATTTT. Amino acid sequence: CASSFGGSSGNTIYF.

This CDR3 is CASGLRSTDTQYF. The CDR3 DNA sequence: TGCGCCAGCGGCCTAAGGAGCACAGATACGCAGTATTTT. V gene TRBV5-1 combines with J gene TRBJ2-3; the D is unclear. The CDR3 has 13 residues. The germline gives CDR1 SGHRS, CDR2 YFSETQ. V was clipped by 7 bases and J by 0 bases, with 9 bases between them.

The chain has TRBV27 and TRBJ2-1, with 10 bases fitting TRBD1. J lost 8 bases, V lost 0 bases, and 4 bases had no gene match. The CDR3 consists of 15 residues. Germline CDR1 MNHEY, CDR2 SMNVEV (reference sequence). CDR3 DNA: TGTGCCAGCAGTTTATCCGGGGACAGGGGATATGAGCAGTTCTTC. The encoded protein is CASSLSGDRGYEQFF.

This chain connects TRBV6-6 to TRBJ1-2; D remains unclear. Per the germline V gene, CDR1 is MNHNY and CDR2 is SVGAGI (reference sequence). The CDR3 totals 13 residues. V lost 0 bases and J 12 bases, leaving 14 bases between the germline ends. The chain's CDR3 is CASSYSRSAQDTF. The CDR3 nucleotides are TGTGCCAGCAGTTACTCGAGGTCCGCGCAGGACACCTTC.

The table lists this clone with a few counts. This rearrangement joins TRBV4-2 to TRBJ2-5; 7 nucleotides line up with TRBD1. The trim removed 3 bases at V and 9 bases at J, leaving 1 base unmatched. The CDR3 sequence is 11 residues long. Looked up from germline, CDR1 is LGHNA and CDR2 is YNFKEQ. CDR3 nucleotide sequence: TGTGCCAGCAGCCAGCAGGGGGCCCAGTACTTC. Translated, it gives CASSQQGAQYF.

The gene calls are TRBV9 and TRBJ2-7; D ambiguous. The CDR3 length is 14 residues. V lost 4 bases to trimming and J lost 1 base, with 12 bases between them. Per germline, CDR1 SGDLS and CDR2 YYNGEE. The CDR3 region is CASSHYDASYEQYF. In DNA, the CDR3 is TGTGCCAGCAGCCATTACGACGCATCCTACGAGCAGTACTTC.

The genes are TRBV7-6 and TRBJ2-7; tentatively, D is TRBD1 (6 bases). There are 14 residues in the CDR3. Trimming left V 5 bases short and J 0 bases short, with 11 bases between. Germline values: CDR1 SGHVS, CDR2 FNYEAQ. CDR3 in amino acids: CASSPEDSSYEQYF. The CDR3, as DNA: TGTGCCAGCAGCCCCGAGGACAGCTCCTACGAGCAGTACTTC. Together with reference TRBV7-6 and TRBJ2-7, the CDR3 gives the full variable domain: GAGVSQSPRYKVTKRGQDVALRCDPISGHVSLYWYRQALGQGPEFLTYFNYEAQQDKSGLPNDRFSAERPEGSISTLTIQRTEQRDSAMYRCASSPEDSSYEQYFGPGTRLTVT.

The CDR3 DNA reads as TGTGCCTGGAGTCAGACAGGGGGCTACGAGCAGTACTTC. Translated, it gives CAWSQTGGYEQYF. The chain joins TRBV30 to TRBJ2-7; 9 nucleotides match TRBD1. The ends lost 2 bases at V and 3 bases at J; junction bases unmatched: 2. This CDR3 comprises 13 residues. Germline loops: CDR1 GTSNPN, CDR2 SVGIG (reference sequence).

V usage is TRBV5-4 and J usage is TRBJ2-1, with 13 positions matching TRBD2. J was trimmed by 8 bases and V by 4 bases; bases with no gene match: 6. CDR1 and CDR2 (germline): SGHNT, YYREEE (reference sequence). The CDR3 has 15 residues. CDR3 bases: TGTGCCAGCAGCGCAACCGGGACTAGCGGGGATGAGCAGTTCTTC. Its translation is CASSATGTSGDEQFF.

This clone was detected only once. The J gene is TRBJ1-4, the V gene TRBV27; D remains ambiguous. Trimming took 1 base from V and 4 from J, leaving 7 bases between them. CDR3 length: 14 residues. CDR1 is MNHEY, CDR2 SMNVEV, per germline (reference sequence). CDR3 residues: CASSLWADNEKLFF. The CDR3 DNA reads TGTGCCAGCAGTTTATGGGCGGATAATGAAAAACTGTTTTTT.

V and J are TRBV4-3 and TRBJ2-1; D gene ambiguous. V was shortened by 1 base and J by 6 bases, with 7 bases between the two germline ends. CDR3 length: 13 amino acids. Per germline, CDR1 LGHNA and CDR2 YSLEER. CDR3 nucleotide sequence: TGCGCCAGCAGCCAAGGACTGATCAATGAGCAGTTCTTC. Encoded protein: CASSQGLINEQFF.

This chain joins TRBV5-1 and TRBJ2-3; tentatively, D is TRBD1 (6 bases). There are 15 residues in the CDR3. In germline, CDR1 is SGHRS, CDR2 YFSETQ. Trimming left V 4 bases short and J 0 bases short, with 12 bases between. CDR3 sequence reads: CASSPTGYSTDTQYF. CDR3 bases: TGCGCCAGCAGCCCTACAGGGTATAGCACAGATACGCAGTATTTT.

This sequence joins TRBV7-3 and TRBJ2-1; the match to TRBD2 covers 11 bases. Trimming took 11 bases from V and 10 from J; bases not matched to a gene: 19. The CDR3 consists of 16 residues. The V gene's germline CDR1 is SGHTA and CDR2 FQGTGA. CDR3 sequence (DNA): TGTGCCGCCAGCCTGATGAGTAGCGGGGGGGCCTGGGAGCAGTTCTTC. Translated, it gives CAASLMSSGGAWEQFF.

The chain carries TRBV11-2 and TRBJ2-2; D remains unclear. The germline V and J ends were trimmed by 3 bases and 3 bases, with 11 bases remaining between them. The CDR3 is 15 amino acids. Germline CDR1 SGHAT, CDR2 FQNNGV. Here the CDR3 DNA reads TGTGCCAGCAGCTTTAGGGCCCTCGACACCGGGGAGCTGTTTTTT. Translation gives CASSFRALDTGELFF.

In this sample, this clone turned up once. The J gene is TRBJ2-7, the V gene TRBV11-1; D unclear. This CDR3 has 15 amino acids. V dropped 5 bases and J dropped 2 bases, with 16 bases sitting between them. Germline V gene data show CDR1 as SGHAT and CDR2 as FQDESV (reference sequence). This chain's CDR3 is CASSISGSSAYEQYF. In DNA, the CDR3 is TGTGCCAGCAGCATCTCCGGGTCTTCTGCCTACGAGCAGTACTTC.

The chain combines TRBV7-9 with TRBJ1-2, with 10 positions matching TRBD1. Germline V gene sequence: CDR1 SEHNR, CDR2 FQNEAQ (reference sequence). Trimming at V came to 4 bases and at J to 3 bases, leaving 2 bases not matched to a gene. The CDR3 sequence is 14 residues long. For the CDR3, the DNA is TGTGCCAGCAGCTCGGGACAGGGGCACTATGGCTACACCTTC. Amino acid sequence: CASSSGQGHYGYTF.

The chain uses TRBV11-2 and TRBJ2-7; D is unresolved. Per germline, CDR1 SGHAT and CDR2 FQNNGV. The V and J ends lost 2 bases and 3 bases respectively, with 11 bases between them. The CDR3 length is 14 residues. The CDR3 nucleotides are TGTGCCAGCAGCTTAAGGCAGGAAAGCTACGAGCAGTACTTC. Translation gives CASSLRQESYEQYF.